Listed below are T cell receptor beta chains from one sample, sequenced in a study of vaccination and CD4 T cells after COVID-19. Antigens of these TCRs are unknown. TCRdb reprocessed the PCR reads via MiXCR and lists one record per CDR3 protein. The profile shows some 13,000 distinct CDR3 sequences, roughly half of them singletons. The specimen was CD4+ T cells from blood, cultured in vitro. Receptors were obtained from a human donor who had recovered from COVID-19. Both conserved end residues are part of each CDR3. The D gene is left open where the match is weak. A row's size may be missing; if present it is once, few, many or a size class.

clone_size j_call v_call cdr3_length d_call cdr3_nt cdr3_aa
once TRBJ2-1 TRBV18 18 . TGTGCCAGCTCACCCCCCCGTATTCAGGCGTTGGAGGGGGCTGAGCAGTTCTTC CASSPPRIQALEGAEQFF
. TRBJ2-1 TRBV23-1 12 . TGCGCCAGCAAAGGGGGACACAATGAGCAGTTCTTC CASKGGHNEQFF
. TRBJ1-6 TRBV9 14 . TGTGCCAGCAGCGGGCCGGCACAGGACTCACCCCTCCACTTT CASSGPAQDSPLHF
few TRBJ1-5 TRBV10-3 15 TRBD1 TGTGCCATCAGTGAGCGGGACAGAGGCAATCAGCCCCAGCATTTT CAISERDRGNQPQHF
. TRBJ2-5 TRBV2 11 . TGTGCCAGCGGCCAACAAGAGACCCAGTACTTC CASGQQETQYF
few TRBJ2-7 TRBV6-1 11 . TGTGCCAGCAGCCAAGCCCTTGAGCAGTACTTC CASSQALEQYF
. TRBJ1-5 TRBV10-3 14 TRBD1 TGTGCCATCAACCGACAGGGAGGCGCCCAGCCCCAGCATTTT CAINRQGGAQPQHF
. TRBJ2-5 TRBV7-2 17 . TGTGCCAGCAGCTCGCGCCTATCTAGCGTAGATAAAGAGACCCAGTACTTC CASSSRLSSVDKETQYF
few TRBJ1-1 TRBV7-9 15 . TGTGCCAGCAGCTTATATTCAGGCCAGAACACTGAAGCTTTCTTT CASSLYSGQNTEAFF
. TRBJ2-5 TRBV2 16 . TGTGCCAGCAGTGACCTTATCGACAGGTTACAAGAGACCCAGTACTTC CASSDLIDRLQETQYF
large TRBJ1-1 TRBV19 14 . TGTGCCAGTAGCCACCCATACGGGAGTACTGAAGCTTTCTTT CASSHPYGSTEAFF
. TRBJ2-2 TRBV21-1 16 . . CASSDRVAGGTGELFF
. TRBJ2-7 TRBV12-3/TRBV12-4 16 . TGTGCCAGCAGTTTAGGACTCCGGGACGGAATCTACGAGCAGTACTTC CASSLGLRDGIYEQYF
. TRBJ2-1 TRBV10-2 17 . TGCGCCAGCTCCGCCCTACCGGGACCTCGAGCGGGCAATGAGCAGTTCTTC CASSALPGPRAGNEQFF
few TRBJ2-5 TRBV20-1 13 . TGCAGTGCTAGAGATTTCCCGACTGGGACCCAGTACTTC CSARDFPTGTQYF
few TRBJ2-1 TRBV24-1 16 . TGTGCCACCAGTGACCCGACTAGTCCCTCCTACAATGAGCAGTTCTTC CATSDPTSPSYNEQFF
. TRBJ2-5 TRBV15 12 . TGTGCCACCAGCAACCAGTTCGGGGTTCAGTACTTC CATSNQFGVQYF
few TRBJ2-6 TRBV19 16 . TGTGCCAGTACTCTGACCGCCTTAGCTGGGGCCAACGTCCTGACTTTC CASTLTALAGANVLTF
. TRBJ2-5 TRBV19 16 . TGTGCCAGTAGTCCGCAAAGGGGCAGACACCAAGAGACCCAGTACTTC CASSPQRGRHQETQYF
. TRBJ1-6 TRBV7-8 17 TRBD1 TGTGCCAGCAGTTCGGGACAGCTAAACGGCTATAATTCACCCCTCCACTTT CASSSGQLNGYNSPLHF
few TRBJ2-1 TRBV20-1 11 . TGCAGTGCTAGTTCCTACAATGAGCAGTTCTTC CSASSYNEQFF
. TRBJ1-3 TRBV7-2 14 . TGTGCCAGCAGCTTAACAGCCTCTGGAAACACCATATATTTT CASSLTASGNTIYF
. TRBJ2-3 TRBV20-1 22 TRBD2 TGCAGTGCTAGAGAGCCCCCAAGGGTCGGGACTAGCGGGAGGGTGATGACAGATACGCAGTATTTT CSAREPPRVGTSGRVMTDTQYF
. TRBJ2-1 TRBV15 18 . TGTGCCACCAGCCCCGTAGGGGGTTTTCGAAGCTCCTACAATGAGCAGTTCTTC CATSPVGGFRSSYNEQFF
. TRBJ1-2 TRBV5-8 13 TRBD1 TGTGCCAGCAGCGACCGGGACAGTAGTGGCTACACCTTC CASSDRDSSGYTF
. TRBJ1-2 TRBV2 16 TRBD1 TGTGCCAGCAATTCGGGACAGGGGCTAACTAACTATGGCTTCACCTTC CASNSGQGLTNYGFTF
once TRBJ2-1 TRBV7-9 14 TRBD2 TGTGCCAGCAGCTTAGAGGGACTAGTAAATGAGCAGTTCTTC CASSLEGLVNEQFF
. TRBJ2-5 TRBV12-3/TRBV12-4 13 . TGTGCCAGCAGTTTTGGTACCCGAGAGACCCAGTACTTC CASSFGTRETQYF
. TRBJ2-2 TRBV12-3/TRBV12-4 15 TRBD1 TGTGCCAGCAGTCACCGGGACAGGGGACCCGGGGAGCTGTTTTTT CASSHRDRGPGELFF
few TRBJ2-2 TRBV27 19 TRBD2 TGTGCCAGCAGTTTATTGGGACTAGCGGGAGTGGCGAACACCGGGGAGCTGTTTTTT CASSLLGLAGVANTGELFF
. TRBJ1-5 TRBV6-5 14 . TGTGCCAGCAGTTACCGGCATAGCAATCAGCCCCAGCATTTT CASSYRHSNQPQHF
. TRBJ1-6 TRBV2 13 . TGTGCCAGCAGTGAACAGTCAAATTCACCCCTCCACTTT CASSEQSNSPLHF
. TRBJ2-3 TRBV7-7 14 . TGTGCTAGCAGCTTGACTCTCGGGGCAGATACGCAGTATTTT CASSLTLGADTQYF
. TRBJ2-6 TRBV12-3/TRBV12-4 16 TRBD1 TGTGCCAGCAGTGCCAGACAGGGGTCCGGGGCCAACGTCCTGACTTTC CASSARQGSGANVLTF
. TRBJ1-2 TRBV7-2 14 . TGTGCCAGCAGCTCGGACAGATTTAACTATGGCTACACCTTC CASSSDRFNYGYTF
. TRBJ2-5 TRBV5-6 15 TRBD1 TGTGCCAGCAGCTGGACAGGGGGGGGCCAAGAGACCCAGTACTTC CASSWTGGGQETQYF
few TRBJ1-2 TRBV19 17 TRBD1 TGTGCCAGTAGTGGGTCCGGGACAGAATTATCCTCCGGGGGCTACACCTTC CASSGSGTELSSGGYTF
few TRBJ2-7 TRBV27 16 . TGTGCCAGCAGACGAGGACTAACCCCAAGCTCCTACGAGCAGTACTTC CASRRGLTPSSYEQYF
medium-sized TRBJ1-1 TRBV29-1 16 TRBD1 TGCAGCGCCCCGAGGGGACAGGGTTTTGGAGGGGCTGAAGCTTTCTTT CSAPRGQGFGGAEAFF
large TRBJ1-5 TRBV20-1 14 . TGCAGTGCTACCAGCCAGGTTAGCAATCAGCCCCAGCATTTT CSATSQVSNQPQHF
once TRBJ2-5 TRBV11-2 12 . TGTGCCAGCAGCTTAGAGGGGAAGACCCAGTACTTC CASSLEGKTQYF
. TRBJ2-1 TRBV5-4 14 TRBD2 TGTGCCAGCAGCTTCGAAGGACTAGCCCATGAGCAGTTCTTC CASSFEGLAHEQFF
. TRBJ1-1 TRBV20-1 14 TRBD1 TGCAGTGCCGCGAGACAGGGGGCATTCACTGAAGCTTTCTTT CSAARQGAFTEAFF
few TRBJ2-5 TRBV19 11 . TGTGCCAGTAGTCGGGGGGAGACCCAGTACTTC CASSRGETQYF
. TRBJ2-2 TRBV6-2/TRBV6-3 15 . TGTGCCAGCAGAACTGGGACCGCGAACACCGGGGAGCTGTTTTTT CASRTGTANTGELFF
. TRBJ1-5 TRBV2 15 TRBD1 TGTGCCAGCAACCAAGCACAGGGGGCAGGTCAGCCCCAGCATTTT CASNQAQGAGQPQHF
once TRBJ2-4 TRBV11-2 14 . TGTGCCAGCAGCTTAGATCCGGCAGGTGTCGTTCAGTACTTC CASSLDPAGVVQYF
once TRBJ2-1 TRBV30 14 . TGTGCCTGGAGCAGAGGTCGAACCTACAATGAGCAGTTCTTC CAWSRGRTYNEQFF